One and the same sample provided the 25 T cell receptor beta chains below, sequenced in a study of blood T cell repertoires in COVID-19. Method: immunoSEQ multiplex PCR; TCRdb's copy keeps in-frame clones and lacks some. The sample yields 190,000 or so clones, more than 75% seen once. The sample consisted of peripheral blood. These receptors were collected from a man aged 55 to 70 who had recovered from COVID-19.

This rearrangement joins TRBV18 to TRBJ2-1; D gene unclear. This CDR3 is 13 amino acids long. Trimming removed 2 bases at V and 6 bases at J, with 8 bases between. The germline gives CDR1 KGHSH, CDR2 LQKENI. For the CDR3, the DNA is TGTGCCAGCTCACCAAGGAGTGCCAATGAGCAGTTCTTC. This translates into CASSPRSANEQFF.

The V gene is TRBV9, the J gene TRBJ2-1; 7 bases are shared with TRBD1. Germline V lookup: CDR1 SGDLS, CDR2 YYNGEE. Unmatched junction bases numbered 2, after V lost 0 bases and J lost 2 bases. CDR3 length: 15 amino acids. In nucleotides, the CDR3 is TGTGCCAGCAGCGTAGTGACAGGGACCTACAATGAGCAGTTCTTC. It encodes CASSVVTGTYNEQFF.

The chain carries TRBV6-5 and TRBJ1-2; D unresolved. The CDR3 spans 13 residues. V lost 9 bases and J 3 bases, leaving 14 bases between the germline ends. In germline, CDR1 is MNHEY, CDR2 SVGAGI. CDR3 loop: CASLSGFDYGYTF. CDR3 DNA sequence: TGTGCCAGTCTGTCGGGGTTCGACTATGGCTACACCTTC.

In its sample, this clone was seen once. The V gene is TRBV20-1, the J gene TRBJ1-1; D gene ambiguous. Germline V CDR1 and CDR2: DFQATT, SNEGSKA (reference sequence). The CDR3 is 11 residues long. Trimming left V 3 bases short and J 12 bases short, with 14 bases between. As DNA, the CDR3 is TGCAGTGCTAGGTCCGGGGTAGAAACTTTCTTT. It yields the protein CSARSGVETFF.

The rearrangement joins TRBV9 to TRBJ1-4, with a possible D match to TRBD1 (6 bases). Germline assignment: CDR1 SGDLS and CDR2 YYNGEE. The CDR3 spans 16 residues. Trimming took off 4 bases at V and 7 bases at J, with 20 bases between the two ends. This CDR3 is CASSPSGGQIGEKLFF. The CDR3 DNA reads TGTGCCAGCAGCCCCTCGGGGGGGCAGATCGGTGAAAAACTGTTTTTT.

This clone was recorded once. The chain uses TRBV5-1 and TRBJ1-4, with no clear D. This CDR3 region has 18 residues. The germline V gene has CDR1 SGHRS and CDR2 YFSETQ. V dropped 0 bases and J dropped 0 bases, with 15 bases sitting between them. For the CDR3, the DNA is TGCGCCAGCAGCTTGGCCGTCGGGTCTCTGGCAACTAATGAAAAACTGTTTTTT. Its translation is CASSLAVGSLATNEKLFF.

CDR3 sequence: CASSTQGQYQPQHF. CDR3 in DNA: TGTGCCAGCTCAACTCAGGGGCAGTATCAGCCCCAGCATTTT. The chain employs TRBV18 and TRBJ1-5; weak D call: TRBD1 (6 bases). Germline CDR1 KGHSH, CDR2 LQKENI. The CDR3 has 14 residues. V was cut by 5 bases and J by 5 bases, with 13 bases left in between.

The genes are TRBV3-1 (or the pseudogene TRBV3-2) and TRBJ2-5; TRBD2 matches at 12 bases. Germline V gene data show CDR1 as LGHDT and CDR2 as YNNKEL (reference sequence). This CDR3 spans 16 amino acids. V lost 4 bases to trimming and J lost 7 bases; unmatched junction nucleotides: 10. CDR3 nucleotide sequence: TGTGCCAGCAGCCGAAAAAGACTAGCGGGAGTAGGGACCCAGTACTTC. Translated: CASSRKRLAGVGTQYF.

This clone has a single count. This rearrangement joins TRBV5-8 to TRBJ2-7; maybe TRBD1 (5 bases). V was clipped by 0 bases and J by 4 bases, with 11 bases between them. The CDR3 contains 14 residues. CDR1 and CDR2 from the germline V gene are SGHTS and YDEGEE. CDR3 DNA sequence: TGTGCCAGCAGCTTGGATTACAGGTCATACGAGCAGTACTTC. The encoded protein is CASSLDYRSYEQYF. The full variable domain, its missing parts supplied by reference TRBV5-8 and TRBJ2-7, is EAGVTQSPTHLIKTRGQQATLRCSPISGHTSVYWYQQALGLGLQFLLWYDEGEERNRGNFPPRFSGRQFPNYSSELNVNALELEDSALYLCASSLDYRSYEQYFGPGTRLTVT.

V and J are TRBV14 and TRBJ1-1; the D gene is possibly TRBD1 (5 bases). Germline-derived CDR1 and CDR2 are SGHDN and FVKESK. The CDR3 runs 18 residues. The V end lost 0 bases, the J end lost 3 bases, and 20 bases lay between the germline ends. CDR3: CASSQEGKGLRSDTEAFF. Written as DNA, the CDR3 is TGTGCCAGCAGCCAAGAGGGTAAGGGGCTAAGGTCGGACACTGAAGCTTTCTTT.

V and J are TRBV5-8 and TRBJ2-1, with 7 bases that match TRBD2. The germline V gene has CDR1 SGHTS and CDR2 YDEGEE. The trim removed 0 bases at V and 3 bases at J, leaving 6 bases unmatched. The CDR3 totals 16 residues. Here the CDR3 DNA reads TGTGCCAGCAGCTTGGTCGTACTAGCGAACTACAATGAGCAGTTCTTC. Protein: CASSLVVLANYNEQFF.

A word on this clone: The identical CDR3 is also encoded by other nucleotide sequences in the sample. The chain is built from TRBV5-6 and TRBJ2-7; TRBD2 might be the D (5 bases). Germline V lookup: CDR1 SGHDT, CDR2 YYEEEE. V was shortened by 1 base and J by 2 bases, with 7 bases between the two germline ends. This CDR3 region has 13 residues. The CDR3 region has the DNA TGTGCCAGCAGCTTGACGGGGACCTACGAGCAGTACTTC. Translation: CASSLTGTYEQYF.

J is TRBJ1-4 and V is TRBV2; D gene ambiguous. Germline CDR1 is SNHLY and CDR2 is FYNNEI. The CDR3 is 17 residues long. Trimming cost V 7 bases and J 0 bases, with 18 bases left between them. CDR3 sequence reads: CASTRAPESTTNEKLFF. The DNA of the CDR3 is TGTGCCAGCACGAGGGCACCCGAAAGTACAACTAATGAAAAACTGTTTTTT.

The chain recombines TRBV7-9 with TRBJ2-4, with TRBD1 as a possible D gene (6 bases). The germline V gene encodes CDR1 SEHNR and CDR2 FQNEAQ (reference sequence). Trimming shortened V by 4 bases and J by 2 bases, and 12 bases separated the two germline ends. This CDR3 spans 15 amino acids. In nucleotides, the CDR3 is TGTGCCAGCAGCTATACACAGGGCCCCAAAAACATTCAGTACTTC. As protein: CASSYTQGPKNIQYF.

This sequence joins TRBV29-1 and TRBJ2-2; 13 bases match TRBD2. J lost 8 bases, V lost 5 bases, and 8 bases had no gene match. Germline V gene sequence: CDR1 SQVTM, CDR2 ANQGSEA. The CDR3 spans 15 residues. The CDR3 DNA reads TGCAGCGTTCTTGGGACTAGCGGGAAAGGAGGGGAGCTGTTTTTT. It is translated as CSVLGTSGKGGELFF.

This chain uses TRBV9 with TRBJ2-1; TRBD1 matches 7 bases. CDR1 is SGDLS and CDR2 is YYNGEE in the germline V gene. This CDR3 contains 12 residues. Trimming cost V 2 bases and J 13 bases; bases outside gene matches: 6. The CDR3 sequence is CASSVGQSEQFF. The CDR3 DNA follows: TGTGCCAGCAGCGTGGGACAGAGTGAACAGTTCTTC.

V gene TRBV7-8 combines with J gene TRBJ1-1; a possible D gene is TRBD1 (5 bases). V lost 5 bases to trimming and J lost 0 bases, with 13 bases between them. Germline-derived CDR1 and CDR2 are SGHVS and FQNEAQ. CDR3 size: 15 residues. This CDR3 is CASSTLAGLNTEAFF. The CDR3 region has the DNA TGTGCCAGCAGCACCTTGGCAGGGCTGAACACTGAAGCTTTCTTT.

The chain recombines TRBV10-3 with TRBJ2-7; TRBD1 matches at 7 bases. The J segment lost 3 bases and the V segment lost 0 bases, leaving 11 bases of the junction unmatched. The CDR3 contains 17 residues. Germline V gene sequence: CDR1 ENHRY, CDR2 SYGVKD. The CDR3 DNA sequence: TGTGCCATCAGTGAGTCGAGTAGGGGGACAGTACACTACGAGCAGTACTTC. Translated, it gives CAISESSRGTVHYEQYF.

This clone was seen once. The chain links TRBV10-2 to TRBJ2-5; the D gene is possibly TRBD1 (6 bases). The CDR3 totals 16 residues. The V gene lost 1 base and the J gene lost 4 bases, with 16 bases spanning the gap. The V gene's germline CDR1 is WSHSY and CDR2 SAAADI. CDR3 in DNA: TGCGCCAGCAGTGAGTTGAGACAGGCGAGGGGAGAGACCCAGTACTTC. Residues: CASSELRQARGETQYF.

For the CDR3, the DNA is TGTGCCAGCAGTTTGCGGGGCACCGGGGAGCTGTTTTTT. Its translation is CASSLRGTGELFF. The chain employs TRBV27 and TRBJ2-2; tentatively, D is TRBD2 (6 bases). The CDR3 length is 13 residues. V was trimmed by 3 bases and J by 4 bases, leaving 6 bases between them. Per germline, CDR1 MNHEY and CDR2 SMNVEV (reference sequence).

This clone was recorded only once. The CDR3 nucleotides are TGCGCCAGCAGTGGAGGGTCAACTAATGAAAAACTGTTTTTT. Its protein is CASSGGSTNEKLFF. V gene TRBV10-1 combines with J gene TRBJ1-4; D is undetermined. CDR3 length: 14 amino acids. V gave up 4 bases and J gave up 0 bases, with 6 bases separating them. Germline CDR1 WNHNN, CDR2 SYGVQD (reference sequence).

This clone was observed a single time. V usage is TRBV12-3 or TRBV12-4 and J usage is TRBJ1-2; TRBD1 might be the D (6 bases). CDR3 length: 13 residues. Trimming stripped 7 bases from V and 6 bases from J, with 15 bases between. CDR3 sequence: CASTPWGGNGYTF. As DNA, the CDR3 is TGTGCCAGCACCCCGTGGGGGGGCAATGGCTACACCTTC.

This clone occurred a few times. V is TRBV3-1 (or the pseudogene TRBV3-2) and J is TRBJ2-5; D not resolved. Trimming cost V 5 bases and J 5 bases, with 9 bases left between them. CDR1 and CDR2 (germline): LGHDT, YNNKEL (reference sequence). This CDR3 comprises 12 residues. For the CDR3, the DNA is TGTGCCAGCAGCGGTTCCAGGGAGACCCAGTACTTC. This sequence encodes CASSGSRETQYF.

This chain connects TRBV6-5 to TRBJ2-1, with 7 positions matching TRBD2. J was trimmed by 4 bases and V by 5 bases; bases with no gene match: 2. CDR3 length equals 13 residues. Germline V gene lookup returns CDR1 MNHEY and CDR2 SVGAGI. This chain's CDR3 is CASSQRGYNEQFF. DNA of the CDR3: TGTGCCAGCAGTCAGCGGGGTTACAATGAGCAGTTCTTC.

V usage is TRBV29-1 and J usage is TRBJ2-1; 11 positions agree with TRBD2. This CDR3 comprises 16 residues. Germline values: CDR1 SQVTM, CDR2 ANQGSEA. Trimming at V came to 4 bases and at J to 2 bases, leaving 7 bases not matched to a gene. CDR3 residues: CSVAQTSGVTYNEQFF. The CDR3 nucleotides are TGCAGCGTTGCTCAGACTAGCGGGGTTACCTACAATGAGCAGTTCTTC.